This is a list of T cell receptor beta chains from one sample in a study of early T cells in non-severe SARS-CoV-2 infection. MiXCR, run by TCRdb on the 5' RACE reads, gives a single entry per CDR3 protein. The sample records tens of thousands of distinct CDR3 sequences, about an eighth being singletons. The sample in question was whole blood, obtained at baseline. The receptors were gathered from an adult who was a healthcare worker with PCR-confirmed SARS-CoV-2 infection or an uninfected control (not recorded which). CDR3s include the opening cysteine and the closing phenylalanine or tryptophan. D genes are given only for firm matches. Some rows mark clone size as missing; the rest say once, few, many or name a class of expanded clone.

v_gene,j_gene,abundance,d_gene,CDR3aa,CDR3nt
TRBV19,TRBJ2-4,-,-,CASSLDGKNIQYF,TGTGCCAGTAGTTTGGACGGGAAAAACATTCAGTACTTC
TRBV27,TRBJ2-1,many,-,CASSFGTTDEQFF,TGTGCCAGCAGTTTCGGGACCACCGATGAGCAGTTCTTC
TRBV5-1,TRBJ2-5,-,-,CASSFRSPAQETQYF,TGCGCCAGCAGCTTCAGGTCGCCAGCTCAAGAGACCCAGTACTTC
TRBV3-1,TRBJ1-5,many,-,CASSQVAGENQPQHF,TGTGCCAGCAGCCAAGTGGCGGGAGAAAATCAGCCCCAGCATTTT
TRBV18,TRBJ1-2,few,TRBD1,CASSPLQGADGYTF,TGTGCCAGCTCACCACTACAGGGGGCTGATGGCTACACCTTC
TRBV11-2,TRBJ2-5,many,-,CASSLVAGSSGASTQYF,TGTGCCAGCAGCTTAGTCGCGGGGAGTTCAGGAGCTTCGACCCAGTACTTC
TRBV6-2/TRBV6-3,TRBJ2-7,few,TRBD2,CASRPGLAGAYEQYF,TGTGCCAGCAGACCCGGACTAGCGGGAGCGTACGAGCAGTACTTC
TRBV7-9,TRBJ1-5,-,-,CASSFSHQPQHF,TGTGCCAGCAGCTTTAGCCATCAGCCCCAGCATTTT
TRBV7-2,TRBJ2-7,many,TRBD1,CASSAGQGPREQYF,TGTGCCAGCAGCGCGGGACAGGGACCCCGCGAGCAGTACTTC
TRBV20-1,TRBJ2-5,few,-,CSASPDNSETQYF,TGCAGTGCTAGTCCCGATAATTCAGAGACCCAGTACTTC
TRBV6-5,TRBJ2-2,few,-,CASSLQKTGELFF,TGTGCCAGCAGCTTACAGAAAACCGGGGAGCTGTTTTTT
TRBV10-3,TRBJ2-5,few,-,CAISEPAVKETQYF,TGTGCCATCAGTGAGCCCGCGGTTAAAGAGACCCAGTACTTC
TRBV7-6,TRBJ2-1,few,-,CASSRGLPNEQFF,TGTGCCAGCAGTCGCGGACTACCGAATGAGCAGTTCTTC
TRBV27,TRBJ2-1,-,TRBD2,CASTRGGLVYNEQFF,TGTGCCAGCACAAGGGGAGGACTAGTCTACAATGAGCAGTTCTTC
TRBV3-1,TRBJ2-7,few,-,CASSQDTRGYEQYF,TGTGCCAGCAGCCAAGATACGAGAGGGTACGAGCAGTACTTC
TRBV20-1,TRBJ1-4,few,-,CSAEDPRQEGEKLFF,TGCAGTGCTGAGGACCCGAGGCAGGAGGGCGAAAAACTGTTTTTT
TRBV20-1,TRBJ2-3,few,-,CSIGPGGPTDTQYF,TGCAGTATAGGACCCGGGGGGCCCACAGATACGCAGTATTTT
TRBV6-5,TRBJ2-2,many,TRBD1,CASRPTGGNTGELFF,TGTGCCAGCAGACCTACAGGGGGCAACACCGGGGAGCTGTTTTTT
TRBV7-6,TRBJ1-1,-,-,CASSIRQARNTEAFF,TGTGCCAGCAGCATCCGACAGGCCCGGAACACTGAAGCTTTCTTT
TRBV5-4,TRBJ2-2,many,TRBD1,CASSEGQGQTGELFF,TGTGCCAGCAGCGAAGGACAGGGTCAGACCGGGGAGCTGTTTTTT
TRBV12-3/TRBV12-4,TRBJ1-1,many,-,CASSRQFKAFF,TGTGCCAGCAGCCGACAATTTAAAGCTTTCTTT
TRBV7-9,TRBJ2-5,-,-,CASSHGRSRETQYF,TGTGCCAGCAGCCATGGCCGGTCCCGAGAGACCCAGTACTTC
TRBV27,TRBJ2-1,-,-,CASSFSGTQSYNEQFF,TGTGCCAGCAGTTTCTCCGGGACGCAGTCCTACAATGAGCAGTTCTTC
TRBV11-2,TRBJ2-2,-,TRBD2,CASSPGLAGIGELFF,TGTGCCAGCAGCCCGGGACTAGCGGGAATTGGGGAGCTGTTTTTT
TRBV20-1,TRBJ2-7,-,-,CSARDGRGTYEQYF,TGCAGTGCTAGAGATGGGAGAGGAACCTACGAGCAGTACTTC
TRBV11-2,TRBJ2-6,many,-,CASGGRDARANVLTF,TGTGCCAGCGGAGGCAGGGATGCTCGAGCCAACGTCCTGACTTTC
TRBV11-2,TRBJ2-7,-,-,CASSINQGQEQYF,TGTGCCAGCAGCATCAACCAGGGGCAAGAGCAGTACTTC
TRBV6-5,TRBJ2-4,many,-,CASSRQGSGIQYF,TGTGCCAGCAGCCGACAGGGTAGCGGCATTCAGTACTTC
TRBV13,TRBJ2-3,many,-,CASSSGTSSTDTQYF,TGTGCCAGCAGCTCCGGGACTTCTAGCACAGATACGCAGTATTTT
TRBV20-1,TRBJ1-2,many,-,CSARDVDTYGYTF,TGCAGTGCTAGAGATGTGGATACCTATGGCTACACCTTC
TRBV14,TRBJ2-2,few,-,CASSSLRVLNTGELFF,TGTGCCAGCAGCTCACTTCGGGTCCTGAACACCGGGGAGCTGTTTTTT
TRBV7-8,TRBJ2-5,few,-,CASSLRAGIETQYF,TGTGCCAGCAGCTTAAGGGCGGGCATTGAGACCCAGTACTTC
TRBV7-3,TRBJ2-1,-,TRBD2,CASSLMVASGIYNEQFF,TGTGCCAGCAGCTTAATGGTGGCTAGCGGAATTTACAATGAGCAGTTCTTC
TRBV20-1,TRBJ1-3,-,-,CSARDRVAGNTIYF,TGCAGTGCTAGAGATCGGGTTGCTGGAAACACCATATATTTT
TRBV30,TRBJ1-5,many,-,CAWSVDGGNQPQHF,TGTGCCTGGAGTGTCGACGGAGGAAATCAGCCCCAGCATTTT
TRBV9,TRBJ1-4,-,-,CASSPEGTPNEKLFF,TGTGCCAGCAGCCCTGAAGGGACACCTAATGAAAAACTGTTTTTT
TRBV20-1,TRBJ2-1,many,TRBD1,CSAADRVNEQFF,TGCAGTGCAGCTGACAGGGTCAATGAGCAGTTCTTC
TRBV5-1,TRBJ2-2,-,-,CASSLEIEVLELFF,TGCGCCAGCAGCCTAGAAATCGAGGTTTTGGAGCTGTTTTTT
TRBV5-1,TRBJ2-2,many,TRBD2,CASSFPGRAAQKYTGELFF,TGCGCCAGCAGCTTCCCTGGGAGGGCGGCCCAAAAATACACCGGGGAGCTGTTTTTT
TRBV10-3,TRBJ1-5,many,-,CAISERVGGGNQPQHF,TGTGCCATCAGTGAGCGGGTTGGGGGAGGCAATCAGCCCCAGCATTTT